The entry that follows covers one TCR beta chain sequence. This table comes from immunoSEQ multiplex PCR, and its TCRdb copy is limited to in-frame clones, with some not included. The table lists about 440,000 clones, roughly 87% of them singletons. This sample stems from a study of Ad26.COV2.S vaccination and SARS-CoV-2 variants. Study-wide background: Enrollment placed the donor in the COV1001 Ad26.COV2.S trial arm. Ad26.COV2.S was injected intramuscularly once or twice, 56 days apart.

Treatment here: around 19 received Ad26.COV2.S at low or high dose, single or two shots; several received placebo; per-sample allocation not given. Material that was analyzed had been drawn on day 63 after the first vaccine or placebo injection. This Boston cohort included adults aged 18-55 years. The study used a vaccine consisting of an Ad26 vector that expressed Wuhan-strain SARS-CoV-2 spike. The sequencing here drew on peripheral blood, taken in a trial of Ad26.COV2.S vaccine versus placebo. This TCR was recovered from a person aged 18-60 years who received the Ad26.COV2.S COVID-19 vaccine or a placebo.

In DNA, the CDR3 is TGTGCCAGCCAATCATCACAGGGGGCTGTTTCACCCCTCCACTTT. Amino acid sequence: CASQSSQGAVSPLHF. The chain recombines TRBV6-5 with TRBJ1-6, with 9 bases aligning to TRBD1. CDR1 is MNHEY and CDR2 is SVGAGI in the germline V gene. V was clipped by 8 bases and J by 9 bases; unmatched bases: 11. The CDR3 runs 15 residues.